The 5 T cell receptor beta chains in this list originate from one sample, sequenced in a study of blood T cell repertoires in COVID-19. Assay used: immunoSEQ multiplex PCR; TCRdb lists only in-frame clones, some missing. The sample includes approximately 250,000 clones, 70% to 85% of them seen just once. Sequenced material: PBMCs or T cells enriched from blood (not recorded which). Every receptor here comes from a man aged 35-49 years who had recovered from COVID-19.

CDR3 nucleotide sequence: TGTGCCAGCAGGGACCCCGGGACTAGCATTGGGACCCAGTACTTC. Translating it yields CASRDPGTSIGTQYF. The rearrangement links TRBV2 to TRBJ2-5, with 9 nucleotides matching TRBD2. The V gene's germline CDR1 is SNHLY and CDR2 FYNNEI. The CDR3 consists of 15 residues. The J segment lost 7 bases and the V segment lost 6 bases, leaving 12 bases of the junction unmatched.

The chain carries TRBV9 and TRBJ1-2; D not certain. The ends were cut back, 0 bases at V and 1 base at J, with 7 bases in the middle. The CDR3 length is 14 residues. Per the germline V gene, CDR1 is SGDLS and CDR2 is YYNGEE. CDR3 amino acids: CASSVDPGNYGYTF. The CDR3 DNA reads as TGTGCCAGCAGCGTAGATCCAGGTAACTATGGCTACACCTTC.

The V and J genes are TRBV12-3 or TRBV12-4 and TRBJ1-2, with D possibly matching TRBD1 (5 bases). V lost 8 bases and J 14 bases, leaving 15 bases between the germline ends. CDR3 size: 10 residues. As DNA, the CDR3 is TGTGCCAGCGGACCCCCAGGGCCTACCTTC. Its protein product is CASGPPGPTF.

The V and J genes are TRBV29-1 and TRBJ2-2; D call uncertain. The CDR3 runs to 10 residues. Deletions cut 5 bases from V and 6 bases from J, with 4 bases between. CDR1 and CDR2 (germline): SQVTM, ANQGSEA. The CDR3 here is CSVLSGELFF. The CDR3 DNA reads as TGCAGCGTTCTGTCCGGGGAGCTGTTTTTT.

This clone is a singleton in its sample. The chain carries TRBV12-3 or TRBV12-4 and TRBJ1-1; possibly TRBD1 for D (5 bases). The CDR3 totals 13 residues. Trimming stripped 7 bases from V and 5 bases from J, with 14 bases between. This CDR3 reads CASMSREATEAFF. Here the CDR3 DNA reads TGTGCCAGCATGAGCAGGGAGGCGACTGAAGCTTTCTTT.